This TCR beta chain was recovered during a study of T cells in Graves' hyperthyroidism and ophthalmopathy. Germline loops: CDR1 SGHDN, CDR2 FVKESK. With V trimmed by 1 base and J by 6 bases, 9 bases remained unmatched. This CDR3 has 16 residues. Amplification of TCR beta CDR3 regions used RNA as the template. The TCR CDR3 first-round RT-PCR relied on the HTBI primer set. TCRdb fed the multiplex PCR reads into MiXCR, producing one record per CDR3 protein. This sample carries about 350,000 distinct CDR3 sequences, about 15% of them seen once, and the ten largest clones take 20% to 25%. This clonotype was found many times.

This receptor was taken from a woman aged 30 to 39 with Graves' hyperthyroidism. This sequence joins TRBV14 and TRBJ2-7, with 10 bases matching TRBD1. The sample was blood. The CDR3 nucleotides are TGTGCCAGCAGCCAAGGCGGGGGACAGGGGAGAGGCGAGCAGTACTTC. This translates into CASSQGGGQGRGEQYF. Filled out from reference TRBV14 and TRBJ2-7, the complete variable domain reads EAGVTQFPSHSVIEKGQTVTLRCDPISGHDNLYWYRRVMGKEIKFLLHFVKESKQDESGMPNNRFLAERTGGTYSTLKVQPAELEDSGVYFCASSQGGGQGRGEQYFGPGTRLTVT.